A selection of T cell receptor beta chains follows, all from one sample in a study of T cells in Graves' hyperthyroidism and ophthalmopathy. TCRdb analysed the multiplex PCR reads with MiXCR anew, one entry per CDR3 protein. This table has about 270,000 distinct CDR3 sequences, 22% appearing once. What was sequenced was blood. These receptors were obtained from a young man with Graves' ophthalmopathy. The conserved cysteine and the conserved F or W are not part of the CDR3 here. The order of the fields is CDR3 protein, J gene, V gene.

ATGTGNSGELF TRBJ2-2 TRBV10-2
ASSLGQGDGYT TRBJ1-2 TRBV18
ANSFGRITYEQY TRBJ2-7 TRBV7-9
ASHRDYTGELF TRBJ2-2 TRBV3-1
ATSDLRGNSYNEQF TRBJ2-1 TRBV24-1
ASRVGTEAF TRBJ1-1 TRBV6-1
ASSLKGSRKNIQY TRBJ2-4 TRBV27
ATQGNTEAF TRBJ1-1 TRBV18
ASIVTLGPNTRRGPPPGNQPQH TRBJ1-5 TRBV28
ASRASGRGNEQF TRBJ2-1 TRBV4-1
ASSFGTGYGYT TRBJ1-2 TRBV7-2
AWSVGAGNSNQPQH TRBJ1-5 TRBV30
ASSGAQGNQPQH TRBJ1-5 TRBV6-1
AWSTLWGRDIQY TRBJ2-4 TRBV30
ASSLEKASGFPDTQY TRBJ2-3 TRBV28
ASSLARTGVSPLH TRBJ1-6 TRBV11-2
ASSFQGLASGTDTQY TRBJ2-3 TRBV6-1
ASSFRDRGNYGYT TRBJ1-2 TRBV5-4
ASSPGGTGANVLT TRBJ2-6 TRBV3-1
AGSSYRGNTGELF TRBJ2-2 TRBV28
ATSGEASGKDTQY TRBJ2-3 TRBV7-9
ASGPPGPEAF TRBJ1-1 TRBV12-5
ASSFQEWSEAF TRBJ1-1 TRBV5-4
ASNRGGSLQETQY TRBJ2-5 TRBV2
ASSPGLNGQPQH TRBJ1-5 TRBV12-3/TRBV12-4
AISENKREGNIQY TRBJ2-4 TRBV10-3
ASSTGSGNTEAF TRBJ1-1 TRBV7-9
ASSFQRNSNQPQH TRBJ1-5 TRBV6-5
SAREPDRGKREGPSLGGQETQY TRBJ2-5 TRBV29-1
ASSPDSQNIQY TRBJ2-4 TRBV5-1
ASSGPGGNTEAF TRBJ1-1 TRBV5-1
ASSRGAGTSGYYEQF TRBJ2-1 TRBV28
ASSEVVNQPQH TRBJ1-5 TRBV6-1
SAERDALLNEQF TRBJ2-1 TRBV20-1
ASSPYKYEQY TRBJ2-7 TRBV18
ASSLPGTGTYNEQF TRBJ2-1 TRBV7-3
ASRGGGAPGEQY TRBJ2-7 TRBV2
ASSAAGTSANEQF TRBJ2-1 TRBV9
ASSLTSEKTEAF TRBJ1-1 TRBV12-3/TRBV12-4
ASSETPGQGVSSSYEQY TRBJ2-7 TRBV10-1
SAWLEGEQY TRBJ2-7 TRBV20-1
ASSLRVGLGFHEQF TRBJ2-1 TRBV7-3
ASRRKPGQGGEKLF TRBJ1-4 TRBV6-1
ASSDLRPEAF TRBJ1-1 TRBV7-8
ASSTPGGRAAGLGTDTQY TRBJ2-3 TRBV7-2
ASSYPDGGSGELF TRBJ2-2 TRBV6-5
ASSSTGDSNQPQH TRBJ1-5 TRBV5-1
ASSEDRNSGANVLT TRBJ2-6 TRBV9
ASRHGTNTEAF TRBJ1-1 TRBV4-1
ASSPPSRGIGGEQF TRBJ2-1 TRBV18
AWSLGRYSNQPQH TRBJ1-5 TRBV30
ASSDFQVGEAF TRBJ1-1 TRBV6-1
ASDRGHSTSGANVLT TRBJ2-6 TRBV7-2
ASSLFRTGNYNEQF TRBJ2-1 TRBV7-9
ASSFEGGRYGYT TRBJ1-2 TRBV12-3/TRBV12-4